The present T cell receptor (beta chain) was sequenced within a study of technical replicates of blood from a few donors. Germline loops: CDR1 MNHEY, CDR2 SMNVEV (reference sequence). The CDR3 has 14 amino acids. Trimming took off 4 bases at V and 7 bases at J, with 13 bases between the two ends. TCRdb keeps only in-frame clones here, not all; method: immunoSEQ multiplex PCR. The repertoire holds about 72,000 clones, with more than 90% as singletons. The sequenced sample was T cells isolated from PBMCs. The clonotype originates from a human donor in good health. The rearrangement joins TRBV27 to TRBJ2-2; D gene ambiguous. DNA of the CDR3: TGTGCCAGCAGTTCCCTAGAAAAGGTCGGGGAGCTGTTTTTT. It encodes CASSSLEKVGELFF.